Listed here is a single T cell receptor (beta chain). Its antigen is not known. These data originate in a study of long-term antiretroviral therapy in people with HIV. General observations from the study: Upon ART, diversity increased but remained lower than transplant donor controls. When set beside controls, HIV repertoires had CDR3 length ranges that were narrower. ART adherence was not documented, and neither viral resistance nor therapy changes had any data.

Samples were assayed with immunoSEQ v3.0 at survey level. Researchers set sequencing to target 40,000-50,000 T-cell genomes per sample. Here immunoSEQ multiplex PCR was the method, and the copy in TCRdb shows in-frame clones only, minus some. The profile shows about 42,000 clones, roughly nine tenths of them singletons. This CDR3 has 14 residues. V was shortened by 5 bases and J by 0 bases, with 10 bases between the two germline ends. CDR1 is MNHEY, CDR2 SVGAGI, per germline. The sequences come from unsorted PBMCs, collected 0.1 years before starting antiretroviral therapy. This receptor was identified in a woman aged 45-65 years with HIV. This rearrangement joins TRBV6-5 to TRBJ1-1; D is uncertain. The CDR3 loop reads CASSRRKLNTEAFF. CDR3 bases: TGTGCCAGCAGTCGACGGAAACTGAACACTGAAGCTTTCTTT.